This T cell receptor (beta chain) was recovered during a study of T-cell reconstitution after alpha-beta-depleted transplantation in children. This CDR3 is built from 14 residues. Germline V lookup: CDR1 SEHNR, CDR2 FQNEAQ (reference sequence). Deletions cut 2 bases from V and 0 bases from J, with 7 bases between. The TCRbeta library incorporated unique molecular identifiers. Via MiXCR, TCRdb re-called the PCR reads, giving one row per CDR3 protein. Of roughly 220,000 distinct CDR3 sequences in the sample, about 8.7% were seen once. The J gene is TRBJ1-2, the V gene TRBV7-9, with D tentatively TRBD1 (5 bases). The source is a male patient under 10 years old who had a stem cell transplant for acute myeloid leukemia, so the T cells may come from the graft donor. Material: PBMCs, mostly from graft donor cells, obtained 360 days after TCRalphabeta/CD19-depleted stem cell transplant. The CDR3 coding sequence is TGTGCCAGCAGCTTACCGGGGGCTAACTATGGCTACACCTTC. This encodes CASSLPGANYGYTF. Full variable domain (missing parts from reference TRBV7-9 and TRBJ1-2): DTGVSQNPRHKITKRGQNVTFRCDPISEHNRLYWYRQTLGQGPEFLTYFQNEAQLEKSRLLSDRFSAERPKGSFSTLEIQRTEQGDSAMYLCASSLPGANYGYTFGSGTRLTVV.